This TCR beta chain appears in the sequencing data of a study of shared clonotypes between healthy human individuals. Notes on the study in general: Rarefaction exposed incomplete sorted-subset sequencing despite large depth.

Assay used: immunoSEQ multiplex PCR; TCRdb lists only in-frame clones, some missing. The table lists some 1.4 million clones, 95% to 97% of them singletons. CD45RA+ naive and CD45RA-negative memory subsets were separated from CD4+ cells. This CDR3 contains 15 residues. CDR1 is SGDLS and CDR2 is YYNGEE in the germline V gene. V dropped 3 bases and J dropped 5; count of bases not matched to a gene: 7. Of note for this clone: Its antigen is not known. The sample contains more than one DNA sequence encoding this CDR3.

This clonotype originated in a man under 40 in good health. The sample consisted of naive CD4+ T cells sorted from blood. The subset: CD45RA+ positively selected. This rearrangement joins TRBV9 to TRBJ2-3, with 9 nucleotides matching TRBD1. CDR3 sequence reads: CASSARQGEGDTQYF. The CDR3 bases are TGTGCCAGCAGCGCCCGACAGGGGGAGGGAGATACGCAGTATTTT.